This TCR beta chain was observed in a study of T cells in Graves' hyperthyroidism and ophthalmopathy. General study results and limits: Using 13 V-J features, a model discriminated ophthalmopathy from stable hyperthyroidism.

This CDR3 has 16 residues. Germline assignment: CDR1 SGHTA and CDR2 FQGNSA. The germline V and J ends were trimmed by 5 bases and 5 bases, with 16 bases remaining between them. Amplified TCR beta CDR3 regions came from RNA transcripts. An initial round of RT-PCR targeting the TCR CDR3 relied on the HTBI primer set. TCRdb reprocessed the multiplex PCR reads via MiXCR and lists one record per CDR3 protein. The repertoire holds around 290,000 distinct CDR3 sequences, with over 15% as singletons. At least ten counts were recorded for this clonotype. Its specificity is unknown. The receptor was isolated from a woman aged 55 to 70 with Graves' ophthalmopathy. The genes are TRBV7-2 and TRBJ1-6; a weak D match, TRBD1 (5 bases). Sequencing was done on a sample of blood. The CDR3 DNA follows: TGTGCCAGCAGCCTCGGACACCGCGACGATAATTCACCCCTCCACTTT. Amino acid sequence: CASSLGHRDDNSPLHF.